This is a list of T cell receptor beta chains from one sample in a study of beta chain features in type 1 diabetes. Produced via immunoSEQ multiplex PCR; TCRdb's table is partial and in-frame only. In the table there are 860,000 or so clones, 15% to 20% of which are singletons. Sample: naive CD4+ T cells from blood. The source of these receptors is a woman aged 18-35 years in good health. The CDR3 runs from the conserved cysteine through the conserved F or W. Each record gives: clone size, J gene, V gene, D gene, CDR3 protein, CDR3 DNA. A D gene is named only where the DNA matches it firmly. Some rows have no size entry. The others give once, few or many, or a class for an expanded clone.

>-|TRBJ2-1|TRBV7-9|TRBD1
CASSFQGAWNEQFF
TGTGCCAGCAGCTTTCAGGGGGCTTGGAATGAGCAGTTCTTC
>few|TRBJ1-4|TRBV20-1|-
CSARGYEKLFF
TGCAGTGCTAGAGGATATGAAAAACTGTTTTTT
>few|TRBJ2-1|TRBV9|-
CASSVGVSSNNEQFF
TGTGCCAGCAGCGTAGGTGTTAGCTCCAACAATGAGCAGTTCTTC
>few|TRBJ1-3|TRBV7-2|TRBD1
CATRGRGLSGNTIYF
TGTGCCACCCGGGGGAGGGGGCTGTCTGGAAACACCATATATTTT
>-|TRBJ2-1|TRBV9|TRBD1
CASSARQGPYNEQFF
TGTGCCAGCAGCGCCAGACAGGGCCCCTACAATGAGCAGTTCTTC
>-|TRBJ2-4|TRBV7-9|-
CASSSDGYIQYF
TGTGCCAGCAGCTCGGACGGATACATTCAGTACTTC
>few|TRBJ2-6|TRBV7-8|-
CASSSPTATYSGANVLTF
TGTGCCAGCAGCTCCCCGACAGCCACCTACTCTGGGGCCAACGTCCTGACTTTC
>-|TRBJ1-1|TRBV16|-
CASSQSGEGLAEAFF
TGTGCCAGCAGCCAATCGGGTGAGGGTTTGGCTGAAGCTTTCTTT
>-|TRBJ2-1|TRBV5-1|TRBD2
CASSFALAGYNEQFF
TGCGCCAGCAGCTTCGCACTAGCGGGGTACAATGAGCAGTTCTTC
>-|TRBJ2-1|TRBV9|TRBD2
CASSVVVASGRDEQFF
TGTGCCAGCAGCGTAGTAGTGGCTAGCGGGAGGGATGAGCAGTTCTTC
>-|TRBJ2-2|TRBV7-2|TRBD1
CASSLVSAGGNTGELFF
TGTGCCAGCAGCTTAGTGTCGGCAGGGGGAAACACCGGGGAGCTGTTTTTT
>-|TRBJ2-5|TRBV19|-
CASSRSPRGKTQYF
TGTGCCAGTAGTCGCTCCCCCAGGGGAAAGACCCAGTACTTC
>-|TRBJ2-7|TRBV2|TRBD1
CASSVEGAHNEQYF
TGTGCCAGCAGTGTTGAGGGGGCGCACAACGAGCAGTACTTC
>-|TRBJ1-5|TRBV6-5|-
CASKGRDNQPQHF
TGTGCCAGCAAGGGCAGGGACAATCAGCCCCAGCATTTT
>-|TRBJ2-3|TRBV15|TRBD2
CATSIGLAGGTDTQYF
TGTGCCACCAGCATAGGGCTAGCGGGAGGCACAGATACGCAGTATTTT
>-|TRBJ2-1|TRBV5-4|TRBD2
CASSSPSGRFYNEQFF
TGTGCCAGCAGCTCCCCTAGCGGGAGGTTTTACAATGAGCAGTTCTTC
>-|TRBJ1-3|TRBV27|-
CASRRNSESTSGNTIYF
TGTGCCAGCAGGAGAAACAGCGAGAGCACCTCTGGAAACACCATATATTTT
>-|TRBJ2-7|TRBV5-1|-
CASSLAGRLTYEQYF
TGCGCCAGCAGCTTGGCCGGCAGGCTGACCTACGAGCAGTACTTC
>few|TRBJ1-1|TRBV6-5|-
CASQVRDGEPRF
TGTGCCAGCCAAGTCCGGGACGGGGAGCCCAGGTTT
>few|TRBJ2-2|TRBV29-1|TRBD1
CSVRGQNTGELFF
TGCAGCGTGAGGGGGCAAAACACCGGGGAGCTGTTTTTT
>-|TRBJ2-7|TRBV6-6|-
CASSHSALGYEQYF
TGTGCCAGCAGTCACTCTGCCTTGGGCTACGAGCAGTACTTC
>few|TRBJ2-5|TRBV7-8|-
CASSPRGLLGEQYF
TGTGCCAGCAGCCCCAGGGGACTACTGGGGGAGCAGTACTTC
>-|TRBJ1-2|TRBV18|TRBD1
CASSPWDSYGYTF
TGTGCCAGCTCACCTTGGGACAGCTATGGCTACACCTTC
>few|TRBJ1-3|TRBV4-3|-
CASSQDRIPGNTIYF
TGCGCCAGCAGCCAAGATCGGATTCCTGGAAACACCATATATTTT
>few|TRBJ2-5|TRBV20-1|-
CSAREKGTQYF
TGCAGTGCTAGAGAGAAGGGGACCCAGTACTTC
>few|TRBJ2-4|TRBV5-1|TRBD1
CASSLDRAKNIQYF
TGCGCCAGCAGCCTGGACAGGGCCAAAAACATTCAGTACTTC
>few|TRBJ2-7|TRBV25-1|-
CASSEGFSSYEQYF
TGTGCCAGCAGTGAAGGGTTTAGCTCCTACGAGCAGTACTTC
>few|TRBJ2-2|TRBV5-1|-
CASRDIINTGELFF
TGCGCCAGCAGAGATATCATAAACACCGGGGAGCTGTTTTTT
>-|TRBJ2-5|TRBV19|TRBD1
CASSLGQGRETQYF
TGTGCCAGTAGCCTGGGACAGGGCAGGGAGACCCAGTACTTC
>-|TRBJ1-4|TRBV7-9|-
CASSRVSNEKLFF
TGTGCCAGCAGCCGGGTTTCTAATGAAAAACTGTTTTTT
>-|TRBJ2-1|TRBV28|-
CASRSTVGEQFF
TGTGCCAGCAGATCCACGGTGGGTGAGCAGTTCTTC
>-|TRBJ2-1|TRBV7-2|-
CASSLTSVYNEQFF
TGTGCCAGCAGCTTAACAAGCGTTTACAATGAGCAGTTCTTC
>-|TRBJ2-7|TRBV15|TRBD1
CATSRSGTGVYF
TGTGCCACCAGCAGGTCCGGGACAGGCGTTTACTTC
>few|TRBJ2-2|TRBV18|-
CASSPPTTGTGELFF
TGTGCCAGCTCACCACCTACTACAGGGACCGGGGAGCTGTTTTTT
>-|TRBJ2-7|TRBV10-3|TRBD2
CATRPASGSGYEQYF
TGTGCCACCCGGCCGGCTAGCGGGAGTGGCTACGAGCAGTACTTC
>few|TRBJ1-4|TRBV9|-
CASSESLGPRVEKLFF
TGTGCCAGCAGCGAATCCCTGGGGCCCCGAGTGGAAAAACTGTTTTTT
>few|TRBJ2-5|TRBV18|-
CASSRAEYVKTQYF
TGTGCCAGCTCGAGAGCGGAGTATGTAAAGACCCAGTACTTC
>few|TRBJ2-5|TRBV5-1|TRBD2
CASSPQLAPQETQYF
TGCGCCAGCAGCCCCCAACTAGCGCCTCAAGAGACCCAGTACTTC
>few|TRBJ1-2|TRBV7-9|-
CASSLKSGDLGYTF
TGTGCCAGCAGCCTCAAATCCGGGGATCTTGGCTACACCTTC
>few|TRBJ2-3|TRBV7-3|-
CASSLFLTDTQYF
TGTGCCAGCAGCTTATTCCTCACAGATACGCAGTATTTT
>few|TRBJ2-1|TRBV7-2|-
CASSPPGLSYNEQFF
TGTGCCAGCAGCCCCCCGGGGCTCTCCTACAATGAGCAGTTCTTC
>-|TRBJ2-2|TRBV5-1|-
CASSFAPTGNTGELFF
TGCGCCAGCAGTTTTGCCCCGACAGGGAACACCGGGGAGCTGTTTTTT
>few|TRBJ2-3|TRBV9|TRBD2
CASSVITSGSTDTQYF
TGTGCCAGCAGCGTAATAACTAGCGGATCCACAGATACGCAGTATTTT
>few|TRBJ1-1|TRBV6-5|-
CASSERHRFTEAYF
TGTGCCAGCAGTGAGAGACACCGCTTCACTGAAGCTTACTTT
>-|TRBJ2-3|TRBV7-6|-
CASSLVEGTDTQYF
TGTGCCAGCAGCTTAGTGGAGGGGACAGATACGCAGTATTTT
>-|TRBJ2-7|TRBV6-6|-
CASSPGNWYEQYF
TGTGCCAGCAGCCCAGGGAATTGGTACGAGCAGTACTTC
>few|TRBJ1-4|TRBV7-9|TRBD1
CASSRGQGDEKLFF
TGTGCCAGCAGCCGGGGACAGGGAGATGAAAAACTGTTTTTT
>once|TRBJ1-5|TRBV4-1|-
CASSQVDRPGPQHF
TGCGCCAGCAGCCAAGTGGATCGCCCCGGGCCCCAGCATTTT
>-|TRBJ1-2|TRBV7-3|-
CASSLNGANYGYTF
TGTGCCAGCAGCTTAAACGGGGCTAACTATGGCTACACCTTC
>few|TRBJ1-1|TRBV6-4|-
CASIMNTEAFF
TGTGCCAGCATCATGAACACTGAAGCTTTCTTT
>few|TRBJ1-1|TRBV14|TRBD1
CASSQAGQAQGRAFF
TGTGCCAGCAGCCAAGCCGGACAGGCCCAAGGGAGAGCTTTCTTT
>few|TRBJ2-5|TRBV5-1|TRBD1
CASSGRDSPPVAQYF
TGCGCCAGCAGCGGCCGGGACAGTCCACCGGTGGCCCAGTACTTC
>-|TRBJ1-2|TRBV18|TRBD1
CASSFDRGNGYTF
TGTGCCAGCTCCTTCGACAGGGGGAATGGCTACACCTTC
>-|TRBJ2-1|TRBV7-2|TRBD2
CASSRASGRPHNEQFF
TGTGCCAGCAGCCGGGCTAGCGGGAGGCCCCACAATGAGCAGTTCTTC
>few|TRBJ1-2|TRBV29-1|-
CSVGPIPQANYGYTF
TGCAGCGTTGGCCCCATACCCCAAGCTAACTATGGCTACACCTTC
>-|TRBJ1-3|TRBV7-8|-
CASSKQRGQRRSGNTIYF
TGTGCCAGCAGTAAACAGAGGGGTCAGCGCCGCTCTGGAAACACCATATATTTT
>few|TRBJ1-2|TRBV18|TRBD1
CASSPVQNRGLYGYTF
TGTGCCAGCTCACCAGTACAAAACAGGGGGCTCTATGGCTACACCTTC
>-|TRBJ2-3|TRBV28|TRBD1
CASRGQSTDTQYF
TGTGCCAGCAGGGGACAGAGCACAGATACGCAGTATTTT
>few|TRBJ2-6|TRBV10-3|-
CAISESGAGANVLTF
TGTGCCATCAGTGAGTCGGGAGCTGGGGCCAACGTCCTGACTTTC